Below are 25 T cell receptor beta chains sequenced from a single sample in a study of preoperative IRX-2 immunotherapy in early breast cancer. Assay: immunoSEQ multiplex PCR; the TCRdb copy retains only in-frame clones and omits some. The table records about 98,000 clones, roughly 88% of them present only once. Treatment here: preoperative locoregional IRX-2 cytokine immunotherapy. The sample here was tumor tissue, taken after IRX-2 immunotherapy. The origin of the receptors is a human donor with breast cancer.

This clone was recorded once. The gene calls are TRBV19 and TRBJ2-2; D may correspond to TRBD1 or TRBD2 (5 bases each). CDR3 length: 16 amino acids. Germline V gene lookup returns CDR1 LNHDA and CDR2 SQIVND (reference sequence). V lost 7 bases and J lost 5, with 20 bases in between. Written as DNA, the CDR3 is TGTGCCAGTACCATCCTTCGGGGCGGAGAAACCGGGGAGCTGTTTTTT. Translating it yields CASTILRGGETGELFF.

The rearrangement uses TRBV6-8 and TRBJ2-6; TRBD2 is a possible D gene (5 bases). Germline V gene lookup returns CDR1 MNHGY and CDR2 SAAAGT. Between the trimmed V and J ends, which lost 6 bases and 4 bases, there was a span of 13 bases. The CDR3 sequence is 15 residues long. CDR3 sequence (DNA): TGTGCCAGCAGCCAGAGGGTCTACGGGGCCAACGTCCTGACTTTC. It translates to CASSQRVYGANVLTF.

The CDR3 DNA reads as TGTGCCAGCAGTGGGCAGGGTAGGGGCACAGATACGCAGTATTTT. This translates into CASSGQGRGTDTQYF. The chain uses TRBV6-8 and TRBJ2-3; D might be TRBD1 (5 bases). The CDR3 contains 15 residues. Germline V CDR1 and CDR2: MNHGY, SAAAGT. Trimming took 5 bases from V and 1 from J, leaving 13 bases between them.

CDR3 loop: CASSIDLGPLGYTF. CDR3 bases: TGTGCCAGTAGTATAGATCTGGGGCCGCTGGGCTACACCTTC. This rearrangement joins TRBV19 to TRBJ1-2, with D possibly TRBD1 on 5 matching bases. Germline CDR1 and CDR2: LNHDA and SQIVND (reference sequence). The CDR3 runs 14 residues. V dropped 0 bases and J dropped 8 bases, with 13 bases sitting between them.

This clone was counted once. This CDR3 reads CASSPRTGTITDYGYTF. The CDR3 bases are TGTGCCAGCAGTCCTCGTACCGGGACCATAACGGACTATGGCTACACCTTC. The V gene is TRBV6-7, the J gene TRBJ1-2; D possibly corresponds to TRBD1 (5 bases). TRBV6-7 is an ORF; its function is uncertain. The CDR3 contains 17 residues. Trimming cost V 5 bases and J 3 bases, with 22 bases left between them.

The CDR3 DNA reads as TGTGCCAGCAGTTTAATCCCGGGGCTAGCGGGGGGGACCTACAATGAGCAGTTCTTC. This encodes CASSLIPGLAGGTYNEQFF. The chain has TRBV6-8 and TRBJ2-1; 12 bases line up with TRBD2. J gave up 2 bases and V 4 bases, and 12 bases lay outside the gene matches. The CDR3 totals 19 residues. Germline CDR1 MNHGY, CDR2 SAAAGT.

As to this clone: The same CDR3 arises from other DNA sequences in this sample as well. The chain links TRBV6-8 to TRBJ2-5; tentative D call: TRBD2 (7 bases). V was clipped by 2 bases and J by 5 bases, with 12 bases between them. Germline values: CDR1 MNHGY, CDR2 SAAAGT. CDR3 length equals 14 residues. The DNA of the CDR3 is TGTGCCAGCAGTTACGGGGGGGGGCAGGAGACCCAGTACTTC. Its protein product is CASSYGGGQETQYF.

The chain combines TRBV30 with TRBJ2-1; TRBD2 aligns across 15 bases. The CDR3 consists of 16 residues. The germline V gene has CDR1 GTSNPN and CDR2 SVGIG (reference sequence). The ends lost 2 bases at V and 7 bases at J; junction bases unmatched: 6. CDR3 bases: TGTGCCTGGAGTAGGAAGGGACTAGCGGGGGGTAATGAGCAGTTCTTC. Translated: CAWSRKGLAGGNEQFF. Variable domain in full (rest from reference TRBV30 and TRBJ2-1): SQTIHQWPATLVQPVGSPLSLECTVEGTSNPNLYWYRQAAGRGLQLLFYSVGIGQISSEVPQNLSASRPQDRQFILSSKKLLLSDSGFYLCAWSRKGLAGGNEQFFGPGTRLTVL.

This clone was counted many times. The gene calls are TRBV11-3 and TRBJ2-1; 10 bases agree with TRBD2. The CDR3 has 15 amino acids. V was clipped by 2 bases and J by 9 bases; unmatched bases: 7. CDR1 is SGHNT, CDR2 YENEEA, per germline. In nucleotides, the CDR3 is TGTGCCAGCAGCTTAACCAGCGGGGGGGCGTCTGAGCAGTTCTTC. It translates to CASSLTSGGASEQFF.

The V call is TRBV1, the J call TRBJ1-4. TRBV1 is given as a pseudogene. The CDR3 loop spans 15 amino acids. The CDR3 is CASQGGTTTNEKLFF. CDR3 bases: TGCGCCAGTCAGGGGGGGACTACAACTAATGAAAAACTGTTTTTT.

This clone was seen a single time. The chain links TRBV10-2 to TRBJ2-3, with no clear D. Trimming took off 0 bases at V and 1 base at J, with 11 bases between the two ends. The germline V gene encodes CDR1 WSHSY and CDR2 SAAADI. The CDR3 loop spans 16 amino acids. The CDR3 reads CASSESRVEGTDTQYF. In DNA, the CDR3 is TGCGCCAGCAGTGAGTCTCGGGTGGAAGGCACAGATACGCAGTATTTT.

This CDR3 is CASRGTGSDTQYF. CDR3 sequence (DNA): TGTGCCAGCAGGGGGACAGGGTCAGATACGCAGTATTTT. The chain couples TRBV7-1 to TRBJ2-3; the match to TRBD1 covers 9 bases. TRBV7-1 is assigned to the ORF class and has an uncertain function. The J segment lost 4 bases and the V segment lost 6 bases, leaving 2 bases of the junction unmatched. The CDR3 loop spans 13 amino acids.

The chain uses TRBV11-1 and TRBJ2-7; 12 bases are a match to TRBD1. The junction had 9 bases not matched to a gene; V was cut back by 4 bases and J by 5 bases. The germline CDR1 and CDR2 sequences are SGHAT and FQDESV (reference sequence). The CDR3 is 16 residues long. CDR3 sequence (DNA): TGTGCCAGCAGCTCTTACGGGACAGGGGGCTTCAACGAGCAGTACTTC. Translating gives CASSSYGTGGFNEQYF.

The CDR3 bases are TGTGCCAGCTCACCCCCCCGGGGGGGCCAAGAGACCCAGTACTTC. Translation: CASSPPRGGQETQYF. The chain joins TRBV18 to TRBJ2-5; 8 bases fit TRBD2. Germline values: CDR1 KGHSH, CDR2 LQKENI. Trimming removed 3 bases from V and 1 base from J; junction bases left unmatched: 4. This CDR3 comprises 15 residues. The entire variable domain, with the rest obtained from reference TRBV18 and TRBJ2-5, is as follows: NAGVMQNPRHLVRRRGQEARLRCSPMKGHSHVYWYRQLPEEGLKFMVYLQKENIIDESGMPKERFSAEFPKEGPSILRIQQVVRGDSAAYFCASSPPRGGQETQYFGPGTRLLVL.

CDR3 region: CASSITGGTEAFF. The CDR3 DNA sequence: TGTGCCAGCAGCATTACAGGGGGCACCGAAGCTTTCTTT. The rearrangement uses TRBV7-8 and TRBJ1-1; 9 positions match TRBD1. J was trimmed by 8 bases and V by 5 bases; bases with no gene match: 6. From germline, CDR1 is SGHVS and CDR2 FQNEAQ. There are 13 residues in the CDR3.

The CDR3 DNA follows: TGCGCCAGCAGTGAGTGGGGCGAACCCCAGCATTTT. Its protein product is CASSEWGEPQHF. The chain combines TRBV10-2 with TRBJ1-5; TRBD1 might be the D (5 bases). The CDR3 has 12 amino acids. Trimming left V 1 base short and J 10 bases short, with 8 bases between. Germline V gene lookup returns CDR1 WSHSY and CDR2 SAAADI.

The chain combines TRBV7-1 with TRBJ2-7; maybe TRBD2 (5 bases). TRBV7-1 is annotated as an ORF whose role is uncertain. The CDR3 consists of 13 residues. Trimming removed 4 bases at V and 6 bases at J, with 13 bases between. CDR3 DNA sequence: TGTGCCAGCAGCTTAGTACTAGAGGGCGAGCAGTACTTC. It specifies CASSLVLEGEQYF.

The chain uses TRBV5-1 and TRBJ1-2; weak D call: TRBD1 (6 bases). The CDR3 has 16 amino acids. Looked up from germline, CDR1 is SGHRS and CDR2 is YFSETQ. The germline V and J ends were trimmed by 0 bases and 4 bases, with 16 bases remaining between them. CDR3 nucleotides: TGCGCCAGCAGCTTGGACCTGGACAGTAAGATCTATGGCTACACCTTC. This translates into CASSLDLDSKIYGYTF.

This chain joins TRBV28 and TRBJ1-5; D unresolved. The CDR3 loop spans 14 amino acids. Germline V gives CDR1 MDHEN, CDR2 SYDVKM. V gave up 1 base and J gave up 3 bases, with 7 bases separating them. The CDR3 sequence is CASSLSGINQPQHF. The CDR3 DNA is TGTGCCAGCAGTTTATCGGGGATCAATCAGCCCCAGCATTTT.

This clone was seen just once. The chain recombines TRBV19 with TRBJ1-4, with D possibly matching TRBD1 (6 bases). The V and J ends lost 3 bases and 8 bases respectively, with 13 bases between them. This CDR3 is built from 14 residues. Germline assignment: CDR1 LNHDA and CDR2 SQIVND (reference sequence). CDR3 protein: CASSIDWGREKLFF. The CDR3 bases are TGTGCCAGTAGTATCGACTGGGGGCGGGAAAAACTGTTTTTT.

The chain is built from TRBV28 and TRBJ1-1; 7 positions agree with TRBD1. Germline CDR1 reads MDHEN; CDR2 reads SYDVKM. The ends lost 5 bases at V and 8 bases at J; junction bases unmatched: 8. The CDR3 length is 13 residues. For the CDR3, the DNA is TGTGCCAGCAGTACAAACAGGGGAGGGGAAGCTTTCTTT. Encoded protein: CASSTNRGGEAFF.

The CDR3 here is CATRSGQGGEKLFF. In DNA form, the CDR3 reads TGTGCCACCAGGTCGGGACAGGGTGGTGAAAAACTGTTTTTT. The genes are TRBV15 and TRBJ1-4, with 9 bases identical to TRBD1. V shed 6 bases, J shed 7 bases, and the junction held 6 bases outside the gene matches. Per germline, CDR1 LNHNV and CDR2 YYDKDF (reference sequence). This CDR3 has 14 residues. The full variable domain, completed using reference TRBV15 and TRBJ1-4, is DAMVIQNPRYQVTQFGKPVTLSCSQTLNHNVMYWYQQKSSQAPKLLFHYYDKDFNNEADTPDNFQSRRPNTSFCFLDIRSPGLGDTAMYLCATRSGQGGEKLFFGSGTQLSVL.

The chain is built from TRBV28 and TRBJ2-7, with D tentatively TRBD1 (6 bases). Per germline, CDR1 MDHEN and CDR2 SYDVKM. Trimming stripped 5 bases from V and 4 bases from J, with 9 bases between. The CDR3 consists of 12 residues. The CDR3 DNA sequence: TGTGCCAGCAGTACCCAGGGGTACGAGCAGTACTTC. This encodes CASSTQGYEQYF.

This clone has more than one count but fewer than ten. This chain uses TRBV29-1 with TRBJ1-1, with 9 bases fitting TRBD1. The V gene end was trimmed by 4 bases and the J gene end by 0 bases; junction bases not matched to a gene: 9. Germline V gene data show CDR1 as SQVTM and CDR2 as ANQGSEA. CDR3 length: 16 residues. The CDR3 loop is CSVGGTGLNMNTEAFF. The DNA for the CDR3 is TGCAGCGTTGGCGGGACAGGGCTAAACATGAACACTGAAGCTTTCTTT.

The chain recombines TRBV6-8 with TRBJ1-1; TRBD1 is a possible D gene (6 bases). Germline V lookup: CDR1 MNHGY, CDR2 SAAAGT. The CDR3 has 14 residues. The V gene lost 4 bases and the J gene lost 4 bases, with 13 bases spanning the gap. The chain's CDR3 is CASSSPGGGTEAFF. CDR3 nucleotides: TGTGCCAGCAGTTCCCCGGGGGGCGGCACTGAAGCTTTCTTT.